This passage covers 28 T cell receptor beta chains from one sample sequenced in a study of response to subunit inactivated influenza vaccine. In TCRdb, the RT-PCR reads were re-called with MiXCR into one record per CDR3 protein. This table holds some 800,000 distinct CDR3 sequences, 21% found once. The source material was PBMCs from blood, sampled roughly 5 days after vaccination. These receptors were taken from a man between 45 and 60 years old who received an inactivated influenza vaccine.

The CDR3 DNA follows: TGCGCCAGCAGCCAAGATCTGACAGGGGGCAGGGCAGATACGCAGTATTTT. This encodes CASSQDLTGGRADTQYF. The V call is TRBV4-3, the J call TRBJ2-3, with 10 nucleotides matching TRBD1. CDR3 length: 17 residues. V shed 0 bases and J 4 bases; nucleotides not matched to a gene: 7. Per germline, CDR1 LGHNA and CDR2 YSLEER.

V and J are TRBV27 and TRBJ2-1, with TRBD2 matching over 11 bases. This CDR3 is built from 20 residues. V was pared by 4 bases and J by 6 bases, with 20 bases of the junction left unmatched. CDR1 and CDR2 (germline): MNHEY, SMNVEV (reference sequence). In DNA form, the CDR3 reads TGTGCCAGCAGTTACGAGTCGGGGGTGTTTAGCGGGAGGGCCTCCAATGAGCAGTTCTTC. This encodes CASSYESGVFSGRASNEQFF.

CDR3 sequence reads: CASSEFAPDTQYF. In nucleotides, the CDR3 is TGCGCCAGCAGTGAGTTCGCCCCAGATACGCAGTATTTT. V gene TRBV10-1 combines with J gene TRBJ2-3; D ambiguous. V lost 1 base to trimming and J lost 4 bases, with 6 bases between them. Germline CDR1 reads WNHNN; CDR2 reads SYGVQD (reference sequence). The CDR3 loop spans 13 amino acids.

This clonotype has only one observation. The V and J genes are TRBV4-1 and TRBJ2-2; no definite D call. The ends were cut back, 1 base at V and 7 bases at J, with 10 bases in the middle. The V gene's germline CDR1 is MGHRA and CDR2 YSYEKL. The CDR3 spans 14 residues. The CDR3 spells CASSQVMAVGELFF. The CDR3 DNA is TGCGCCAGCAGCCAAGTAATGGCGGTCGGGGAGCTGTTTTTT.

The V and J genes are TRBV25-1 and TRBJ1-1; unclear D gene. The CDR3 spans 13 residues. CDR1 and CDR2 from the germline V gene are MGHDK and SYGVNS. V lost 9 bases, J lost 1 base, and 12 bases lay in between. The CDR3 coding sequence is TGTGCCAGTCACACACCGACGAACACTGAAGCTTTCTTT. Amino acid sequence: CASHTPTNTEAFF.

This clonotype was observed a handful of times. The chain combines TRBV12-5 with TRBJ2-1, with 10 bases lining up with TRBD2. J gave up 7 bases and V 3 bases, and 0 bases lay outside the gene matches. Looked up from germline, CDR1 is LGHNT and CDR2 is FRNRAP. The CDR3 spans 13 residues. Written as DNA, the CDR3 is TGTGCTAGTGGTTTTAGCGGGAGGAATGAGCAGTTCTTC. Translation gives CASGFSGRNEQFF.

This clonotype occurred a few times. The genes are TRBV12-3 or TRBV12-4 and TRBJ2-2, with D possibly matching TRBD2 (6 bases). Trimming shortened V by 6 bases and J by 6 bases, and 11 bases separated the two germline ends. The CDR3 runs 13 residues. CDR3 in amino acids: CASRIGSAGELFF. CDR3 coding DNA: TGTGCCAGCAGGATCGGGAGTGCCGGGGAGCTGTTTTTT.

This chain links TRBV2 with TRBJ2-1; D not resolved. CDR3 length: 14 residues. CDR1 is SNHLY, CDR2 FYNNEI, per germline. Deletions cut 7 bases from V and 0 bases from J, with 10 bases between. The CDR3 region is CASTQMSSYNEQFF. For the CDR3, the DNA is TGTGCCAGCACCCAAATGAGCTCCTACAATGAGCAGTTCTTC.

This rearrangement joins TRBV12-3 or TRBV12-4 to TRBJ1-5; a weak D match, TRBD1 (6 bases). V was cut by 5 bases and J by 7 bases, with 18 bases left in between. The CDR3 is 15 residues long. The CDR3 reads CASSRGQWEIQPQHF. Written as DNA, the CDR3 is TGTGCCAGCAGTCGCGGACAGTGGGAAATACAGCCCCAGCATTTT.

The chain joins TRBV7-9 to TRBJ1-2; 10 bases agree with TRBD1. The V and J ends lost 4 bases and 4 bases, in that order; junction bases with no gene match: 9. This CDR3 is 16 amino acids long. CDR1 and CDR2 from the germline V gene are SEHNR and FQNEAQ (reference sequence). The CDR3 reads CASSSLGQGGFYGYTF. DNA for the CDR3: TGTGCCAGCAGCTCCTTAGGACAGGGGGGTTTCTATGGCTACACCTTC.

The V gene is TRBV5-1, the J gene TRBJ2-7, with D tentatively TRBD1 (5 bases). Trimming took off 4 bases at V and 1 base at J, with 12 bases between the two ends. Germline V gives CDR1 SGHRS, CDR2 YFSETQ. CDR3 length equals 14 residues. The DNA of the CDR3 is TGCGCCAGCAGCCCCGAATCAGGGTCCTACGAGCAGTACTTC. Protein: CASSPESGSYEQYF.

This clonotype was counted ten times or more. The gene calls are TRBV5-1 and TRBJ1-1; D uncertain. V was cut by 5 bases and J by 7 bases, with 9 bases left in between. This CDR3 has 11 amino acids. Germline lookup yields CDR1 SGHRS and CDR2 YFSETQ. CDR3 in amino acids: CASRHEGEAFF. For the CDR3, the DNA is TGCGCCAGCAGACATGAGGGTGAAGCTTTCTTT.

This clonotype was counted between two and nine times. The CDR3 nucleotides are TGTGCCAGCAGCTTAACCCCAGAGGAGACCCAGTACTTC. Translation: CASSLTPEETQYF. V usage is TRBV7-3 and J usage is TRBJ2-5; D gene uncertain. Per germline, CDR1 SGHTA and CDR2 FQGTGA. Between the trimmed V and J ends, which lost 0 bases and 5 bases, there was a span of 7 bases. The CDR3 has 13 amino acids.

V is TRBV11-1 and J is TRBJ2-5; 14 bases match TRBD2. The CDR3 loop spans 21 amino acids. Germline V gene sequence: CDR1 SGHAT, CDR2 FQDESV (reference sequence). The V segment lost 3 bases and the J segment 0 bases; nucleotides outside the gene matches: 15. CDR3 region: CASSFDERGTSGGPYQETQYF. The CDR3 DNA is TGTGCCAGCAGCTTTGATGAGCGCGGGACTAGCGGGGGCCCGTACCAAGAGACCCAGTACTTC.

This clonotype occurred a few times. The chain recombines TRBV9 with TRBJ2-2, with 8 bases that match TRBD2. The CDR3 extends over 16 amino acids. V lost 0 bases to trimming and J lost 6 bases; unmatched junction nucleotides: 7. Germline-derived CDR1 and CDR2 are SGDLS and YYNGEE. CDR3 amino acids: CASSVVGGRSAGELFF. Written as DNA, the CDR3 is TGTGCCAGCAGCGTAGTTGGCGGGAGGTCAGCCGGGGAGCTGTTTTTT.

This clonotype has a handful of counts. This sequence joins TRBV12-3 or TRBV12-4 and TRBJ2-1; 9 bases map to TRBD2. The junction had 7 bases not matched to a gene; V was cut back by 6 bases and J by 1 base. The CDR3 totals 16 residues. The CDR3 loop reads CASRKAGGRSYNEQFF. The CDR3, as DNA: TGTGCCAGCAGAAAAGCGGGGGGCCGTTCCTACAATGAGCAGTTCTTC.

This clonotype turned up a few times. The chain recombines TRBV3-1 with TRBJ1-1, with a weak D call TRBD1 (5 bases). Looked up from germline, CDR1 is LGHDT and CDR2 is YNNKEL (reference sequence). This CDR3 spans 14 amino acids. V was cut by 6 bases and J by 5 bases, with 16 bases left in between. The CDR3 bases are TGTGCCAGCAGTTCGGGACGGAGAACAACTGAAGCTTTCTTT. The encoded protein is CASSSGRRTTEAFF.

This clonotype showed up just a few times. In DNA, the CDR3 is TGTGCCAGCTTTTGGGGACTAGCGGGATACTACGAGCAGTACTTC. Protein product: CASFWGLAGYYEQYF. The V and J genes are TRBV6-1 and TRBJ2-7, with 13 bases lining up with TRBD2. V trimming: 8 bases; J trimming: 3 bases; junction bases outside the gene matches: 7. The V gene's germline CDR1 is MNHNS and CDR2 SASEGT. This CDR3 region has 15 residues.

V usage is TRBV4-1 and J usage is TRBJ2-7; TRBD2 matches 12 bases. This CDR3 contains 16 residues. Per germline, CDR1 MGHRA and CDR2 YSYEKL. J gave up 7 bases and V 0 bases, and 7 bases lay outside the gene matches. This CDR3 is CASSQDIGLAGREQYF. The DNA of the CDR3 is TGCGCCAGCAGCCAAGACATCGGACTAGCGGGAAGGGAGCAGTACTTC.

This clonotype was recorded a few times. The rearrangement uses TRBV7-2 and TRBJ2-2; D might be TRBD1 (6 bases). Per germline, CDR1 SGHTA and CDR2 FQGNSA. The CDR3 length is 16 residues. V lost 2 bases and J lost 4, with 14 bases in between. The CDR3 is CASSLLTRGGTGELFF. The CDR3 nucleotides are TGTGCCAGCAGCTTACTCACCAGGGGTGGCACCGGGGAGCTGTTTTTT.

This clonotype has just a few counts. J is TRBJ2-7 and V is TRBV6-1, with TRBD1 identical over 7 bases. Trimming cost V 7 bases and J 1 base; bases outside gene matches: 13. Per germline, CDR1 MNHNS and CDR2 SASEGT. The CDR3 totals 16 residues. Here the CDR3 DNA reads TGTGCCAGCACCGGTCCTCGGACAGGACTTTCCTACGAGCAGTACTTC. It translates to CASTGPRTGLSYEQYF.

In its sample, this clonotype was seen a few times. The chain employs TRBV30 and TRBJ2-3; 12 nucleotides line up with TRBD2. Trimming removed 0 bases from V and 4 bases from J; junction bases left unmatched: 2. The CDR3 consists of 15 residues. The germline V gene encodes CDR1 GTSNPN and CDR2 SVGIG (reference sequence). The CDR3 sequence: CAWSVLAGGSDTQYF. Here the CDR3 DNA reads TGTGCCTGGAGTGTCCTAGCGGGGGGGTCAGATACGCAGTATTTT.

The V and J genes are TRBV7-2 and TRBJ1-2; 11 bases fit TRBD1. Germline loops: CDR1 SGHTA, CDR2 FQGNSA. The CDR3 sequence is 17 residues long. V trimming: 4 bases; J trimming: 8 bases; junction bases outside the gene matches: 15. The CDR3 coding sequence is TGTGCCAGCAGCTCCGGGACAGGGGGAGGCCCGTTTGGCGGCTACACCTTC. The encoded protein is CASSSGTGGGPFGGYTF.

There are a few counts of this clonotype. The gene calls are TRBV10-3 and TRBJ2-7; 9 bases fit TRBD2. The J segment lost 0 bases and the V segment lost 10 bases, leaving 7 bases of the junction unmatched. From germline, CDR1 is ENHRY and CDR2 SYGVKD. The CDR3 runs 14 residues. DNA of the CDR3: TGTGCCAGTAAGACTAGCGGAGACTCCTACGAGCAGTACTTC. Translation gives CASKTSGDSYEQYF.

The chain links TRBV15 to TRBJ2-5, with D uncertain. V was clipped by 0 bases and J by 4 bases, with 6 bases between them. Germline CDR1 is LNHNV and CDR2 is YYDKDF (reference sequence). The CDR3 covers 13 residues. CDR3 loop: CATSRDPVETQYF. In nucleotides, the CDR3 is TGTGCCACCAGCAGAGATCCAGTAGAGACCCAGTACTTC.

This chain connects TRBV18 to TRBJ2-2; 9 bases match TRBD1. The CDR3 sequence is 15 residues long. Germline CDR1 reads KGHSH; CDR2 reads LQKENI. J lost 5 bases, V lost 3 bases, and 4 bases had no gene match. The CDR3: CASSPWDRATGELFF. The CDR3 region has the DNA TGTGCCAGCTCACCCTGGGACAGGGCGACCGGGGAGCTGTTTTTT.

The V gene is TRBV7-2, the J gene TRBJ1-5, with D possibly being TRBD1 (5 bases). The CDR3 is 15 residues long. V was pared by 5 bases and J by 2 bases, with 13 bases between. Germline CDR1 SGHTA, CDR2 FQGNSA. In nucleotides, the CDR3 is TGTGCCAGCAGCACGGGGGTGGTCCGCAATCAGCCCCAGCATTTT. Residues: CASSTGVVRNQPQHF. The variable domain in full, with the rest retrieved from reference TRBV7-2 and TRBJ1-5, is GAGVSQSPSNKVTEKGKDVELRCDPISGHTALYWYRQSLGQGLEFLIYFQGNSAPDKSGLPSDRFSAERTGGSVSTLTIQRTQQEDSAVYLCASSTGVVRNQPQHFGDGTRLSIL.

The CDR3 loop is CASSPQGTGVSKNIQYF. In DNA form, the CDR3 reads TGTGCCAGCAGTCCCCAGGGGACAGGGGTTTCCAAAAACATTCAGTACTTC. The genes are TRBV28 and TRBJ2-4, with 10 bases aligning to TRBD1. V dropped 5 bases and J dropped 2; count of bases not matched to a gene: 9. CDR3 size: 17 residues. Germline CDR1 is MDHEN and CDR2 is SYDVKM.